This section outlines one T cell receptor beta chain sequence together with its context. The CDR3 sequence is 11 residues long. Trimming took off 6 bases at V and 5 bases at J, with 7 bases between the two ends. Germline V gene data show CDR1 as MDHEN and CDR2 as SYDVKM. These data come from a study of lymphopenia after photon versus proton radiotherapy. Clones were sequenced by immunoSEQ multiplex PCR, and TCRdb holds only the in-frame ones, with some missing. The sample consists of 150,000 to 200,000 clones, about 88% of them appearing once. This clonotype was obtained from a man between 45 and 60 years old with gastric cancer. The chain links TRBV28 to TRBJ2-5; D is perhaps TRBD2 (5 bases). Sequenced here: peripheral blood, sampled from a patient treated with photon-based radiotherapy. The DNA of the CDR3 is TGTGCCAGCAGCGTAGCGGAGACCCAGTACTTC. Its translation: CASSVAETQYF.